Listed below are T cell receptor beta chains from one sample, sequenced in a study of vaccination and CD4 T cells after COVID-19. No antigen has been identified for these receptors. TCRdb re-derived calls from the PCR reads in MiXCR, one entry per CDR3 protein. The sample lists roughly 20,000 distinct CDR3 sequences, about 39% occurring once. Material: CD4+ T cells from blood, cultured in vitro, obtained before SARS-CoV-2 vaccination. The receptors derive from a human donor who had recovered from COVID-19. Both conserved end residues are trimmed from each CDR3.

V gene: TRBV7-6
J gene: TRBJ1-1
CDR3 protein: ASSLGPGMNTEAF

V gene: TRBV7-7
J gene: TRBJ2-5
CDR3 protein: ASSLAGAETQY

V gene: TRBV29-1
J gene: TRBJ2-1
CDR3 protein: SVGSGDPYNEQF

V gene: TRBV19
J gene: TRBJ1-5
CDR3 protein: ASSQPIRDQPQH

V gene: TRBV11-2
J gene: TRBJ1-1
CDR3 protein: ASSPTRVNTEAF

V gene: TRBV12-3/TRBV12-4
J gene: TRBJ1-5
CDR3 protein: ASSLNPGYNSNQPQH

V gene: TRBV20-1
J gene: TRBJ1-2
CDR3 protein: SARQAATTRAYT

V gene: TRBV12-5
J gene: TRBJ2-7
CDR3 protein: ASGSRTYSYEQY

V gene: TRBV6-2/TRBV6-3
J gene: TRBJ2-3
CDR3 protein: ASSPQGVVSTDTQY

V gene: TRBV19
J gene: TRBJ2-3
CDR3 protein: ASSTIITDTQY

V gene: TRBV11-1
J gene: TRBJ2-7
CDR3 protein: ASSLMLDEQY

V gene: TRBV7-9
J gene: TRBJ1-4
CDR3 protein: ASSLSFGGEEKLF

V gene: TRBV6-1
J gene: TRBJ1-1
CDR3 protein: ASRPDTSEAF

V gene: TRBV12-3/TRBV12-4
J gene: TRBJ1-5
CDR3 protein: ASSQDRRNQPQH

V gene: TRBV2
J gene: TRBJ2-3
CDR3 protein: AVPGRDGSTDTQY

V gene: TRBV20-1
J gene: TRBJ2-3
CDR3 protein: SARPGSTDTQY

V gene: TRBV20-1
J gene: TRBJ2-2
CDR3 protein: SATRDLQPNTGELF

V gene: TRBV27
J gene: TRBJ1-5
CDR3 protein: ASSLGTGTGGASSQH

V gene: TRBV6-1
J gene: TRBJ2-3
CDR3 protein: AGGDRRGADTQY

V gene: TRBV5-4
J gene: TRBJ2-7
CDR3 protein: ASSLEMGQRPGEQY

V gene: TRBV11-1
J gene: TRBJ2-2
CDR3 protein: ATAGKPNTGELF

V gene: TRBV6-1
J gene: TRBJ1-1
CDR3 protein: ASSERVGGLGEAF

V gene: TRBV20-1
J gene: TRBJ2-5
CDR3 protein: SARMTTQETQY

V gene: TRBV4-2
J gene: TRBJ1-1
CDR3 protein: ASSQESMNTEAF

V gene: TRBV28
J gene: TRBJ2-7
CDR3 protein: ASSSPGTSGRGQY

V gene: TRBV12-3/TRBV12-4
J gene: TRBJ2-7
CDR3 protein: ASRREGEQY

V gene: TRBV27
J gene: TRBJ2-3
CDR3 protein: ASSFLFGGGGTDTQY

V gene: TRBV2
J gene: TRBJ1-5
CDR3 protein: ASSENEGQPQH

V gene: TRBV6-1
J gene: TRBJ1-5
CDR3 protein: ASSDAGDRERQPQH

V gene: TRBV28
J gene: TRBJ2-1
CDR3 protein: ASSRIYDTSGKDNEQF

V gene: TRBV5-1
J gene: TRBJ1-1
CDR3 protein: ASSPGQGGTEAF

V gene: TRBV10-3
J gene: TRBJ1-3
CDR3 protein: AISPGQGAGNTIY

V gene: TRBV6-2/TRBV6-3
J gene: TRBJ2-1
CDR3 protein: ASSFASGGAYNEQF

V gene: TRBV7-9
J gene: TRBJ2-6
CDR3 protein: ASSPRRGGRSGANVLT

V gene: TRBV20-1
J gene: TRBJ2-3
CDR3 protein: SAEDRGTDTQY

V gene: TRBV20-1
J gene: TRBJ2-3
CDR3 protein: SARITGIMGTDTQY

V gene: TRBV7-6
J gene: TRBJ2-7
CDR3 protein: DRREGPSYEQY